This T cell receptor beta chain came from a study of T cells after yellow fever vaccination (dated by TCRdb to between 2018 and 2021). For context, the study as a whole: The SMART-Seq v4 Ultra Low Input RNA kit was used to prepare libraries from fractions with low cell numbers. To follow T-cell clones before and after primary and booster YFV17D yellow fever vaccination, bulk TCR alpha and beta repertoires were sequenced over time. The cohort comprised two healthy male donors, one aged 18 to 29 and one aged 30 to 39 years. Blood was collected at multiple timepoints before and after primary and secondary immunization, and bulk PBMC replicates and cell subsets were isolated. Points the paper makes about the study in general: The study included only a couple of donors, which limits how far the findings can be generalized. A small share of clonotypes occurred in both CD4 and CD8 compartments, likely arising from convergent recombination. Computational filtering was required because FACS-sorted repertoires could contain abundant contaminating clonotypes from the bulk population. Compared with the primary T-cell response, the secondary T-cell response was weaker but faster, peaking on day 5 rather than day 15. Most clones expanded after primary vaccination were re-detected after the booster (around 96% of CD4 and approximately 88% of CD8), suggesting broad memory maintenance.

The sample was run on an Illumina NovaSeq 6000. TCR cDNA was synthesized by 5'RACE template switching, which introduced a universal primer site and unique molecular identifiers. cDNA synthesis was primed from both the TCR alpha and TCR beta constant segments. Two PCR steps were used to amplify libraries, with sample barcodes and sequencing adapters being added in the second step. Libraries were sequenced on Illumina HiSeq 2500 (2x100 bp) or NovaSeq (2x150 bp). Turning to the authors' computational methods: Demultiplexing of reads and collapsing into UMI consensus sequences were performed with MIGEC, and V(D)J alignment was carried out with MiXCR. Clonotypes responding to the vaccine were identified with edgeR on replicate PBMC samples, with the criteria of FDR below 0.01 and a log2 fold change above 5 up to day 15. Each bulk clonotype was labeled CD4 or CD8 based on which sequenced repertoire, CD4 or CD8, contained the clonotype at higher abundance. The raw public data were reprocessed by TCRdb itself: fastp quality trimming at Q25, MiXCR clonotype calling, in-frame beta chains only. Rows are unified per CDR3 protein, each entry keeping the most common DNA and genes. None of the V and J calls come from the authors' own analysis; TCRdb made them. Here the sample has fewer than 400,000 distinct CDR3 sequences; over 8.5% occur a single time. The top ten clonotypes cover around 3.2% of the sample.

This clonotype was seen a handful of times. What this receptor recognizes is not known. The input lacks base qualities; no much larger clone sits a single base away. Sample treatment or condition, as interpreted from the label and publication: live attenuated yellow fever vaccine strain. PBMCs were isolated from peripheral blood using a standard Ficoll-Paque protocol. CD4 and CD8 T-cell fractions were isolated with Dynabeads CD4 and CD8 positive selection kits. RNA was extracted with TriZol from bulk PBMCs, CD4 and CD8 fractions, and dextramer-positive and dextramer-negative fractions. The CDR3 contains 16 residues, cysteine and phenylalanine counted. Of the read, only the CDR3 DNA is kept; its 48 bases are in frame from base 1. The V end gives up 4 bases and the J end 5 bases, leaving 8 bases in the junction not matched to a gene. CDR1 and CDR2, looked up from the germline V gene, are SGHRS and YFSETQ.

The sequencing used CD4+ T cells sorted from PBMCs, collected 45 days after the yellow fever booster vaccination. This clonotype was obtained from a young man who received the YFV17D yellow fever vaccine. This chain is built from TRBV5-1 and TRBJ2-3, with TRBD2 identical over 12 junction bases. In nucleotide form, the sequence is TGCGCCAGCAGCCCCATGACTAGCGGGGGAGGAGATACGCAGTATTTT. This gives the protein CASSPMTSGGGDTQYF. The CDR3, completed at both ends by the reference TRBV5-1 and TRBJ2-3 genes, gives the full variable domain KAGVTQTPRYLIKTRGQQVTLSCSPISGHRSVSWYQQTPGQGLQFLFEYFSETQRNKGNFPGRFSGRQFSNSRSEMNVSTLELGDSALYLCASSPMTSGGGDTQYFGPGTRLTVL.